This T cell receptor beta chain was sequenced during a study of graft-versus-host responses after intestinal transplantation. The study's findings and limits: Early after transplant, HvG declines were associated with peak levels of circulating GvH clones. GvH clones were identified in recipient marrow, with some first appearing in ileum or blood.

Germline CDR1 and CDR2: SGDLS and YYNGEE. The ends lost 3 bases at V and 5 bases at J; junction bases unmatched: 1. The length of the CDR3 is 14 residues. This clone appeared a single time. Antigen unknown. Data came from immunoSEQ multiplex PCR; TCRdb stores just in-frame clones and leaves some out. The sample holds fewer than 30,000 clones, approximately 83% seen once. The chain employs TRBV9 and TRBJ1-6; 8 nucleotides agree with TRBD1. Here the sequenced sample was PBMCs, taken 463 days after intestinal transplant. This receptor was taken from a human patient who received an intestinal transplant, so some T cells may come from the graft donor. CDR3: CASSGTGNNSPLHF. DNA of the CDR3: TGTGCCAGCAGCGGGACAGGGAATAATTCACCCCTCCACTTT.